These 14 T cell receptor beta chains originate from one sample sequenced in a study of Graves' ophthalmopathy and Graves' hyperthyroidism. RNA transcripts provided the template for amplifying TCR beta CDR3 regions. Following a first-round RT-PCR that used HTBI primers, a second-round multiplex PCR was carried out. MiXCR was run by TCRdb on the multiplex PCR reads, yielding one entry per CDR3 protein. This sample carries about 740,000 distinct CDR3 sequences, 40% of them seen once, and the ten largest clones take 40% to 45%. The sample comprised peripheral blood. These receptors all come from an adult man with Graves' ophthalmopathy.

Note on this clonotype: Since a much larger clone is just one base distant, this may be a read error. Since the CDR3 does not end with the conserved phenylalanine or tryptophan, this likely comes from a read error. J is TRBJ1-1 and V is TRBV7-6; D may be TRBD1 (5 bases). The CDR3 sequence is 16 residues long. The germline V gene has CDR1 SGHVS and CDR2 FNYEAQ. V was clipped by 1 base and J by 0 bases, with 12 bases between them. As DNA, the CDR3 is TGTGCCAGCAGCTTAGATGGGGGGTTCATGAACACTGAAGCTTTCCTT. Residues: CASSLDGGFMNTEAFL.

For this clonotype: This clone may be a read error of a much larger clone one base away. This rearrangement joins TRBV20-1 to TRBJ1-5; D unclear. Per germline, CDR1 DFQATT and CDR2 SNEGSKA (reference sequence). Trimming cost V 3 bases and J 7 bases, with 10 bases left between them. The CDR3 is 12 amino acids. The CDR3 region has the DNA TGCAGTGCTAGGGGGTTGGGACAGCCCCAGCATTTT. It is translated as CSARGLGQPQHF.

The chain is built from TRBV7-9 and TRBJ1-1, with 7 bases aligning to TRBD1. The CDR3 runs 15 residues. CDR1 and CDR2 from the germline V gene are SEHNR and FQNEAQ (reference sequence). J gave up 4 bases and V 0 bases, and 5 bases lay outside the gene matches. DNA of the CDR3: TGTGCCAGCAGCTTAGCGACAGGGTTTGGCACTGAAGCTTTCTTT. Protein: CASSLATGFGTEAFF.

A few counts support this clonotype. This sequence joins TRBV13 and TRBJ2-7; 8 bases agree with TRBD2. Per germline, CDR1 PRHDT and CDR2 FYEKMQ (reference sequence). The CDR3 runs 16 residues. With 3 bases clipped from V and 4 bases from J, the junction kept 11 bases outside the gene matches. Here the CDR3 DNA reads TGTGCCAGCAGCTTTACGGGGGGACTAGGACTGTACGAGCAGTACTTC. Its protein product is CASSFTGGLGLYEQYF.

This clonotype was detected many times. The V call is TRBV7-9, the J call TRBJ1-2; 8 positions match TRBD1. This CDR3 has 15 residues. Germline V gene data show CDR1 as SEHNR and CDR2 as FQNEAQ (reference sequence). V shed 7 bases, J shed 8 bases, and the junction held 15 bases outside the gene matches. The CDR3, as DNA: TGTGCCAGCACCATAAGGGTTCCAGGGGGCAAAGGCTACACCTTC. It translates to CASTIRVPGGKGYTF.

In this sample, this clonotype turned up once. DNA of the CDR3: TGTGCCAGCATTCGCACAGATACGCAGTATTTT. Its protein is CASIRTDTQYF. This rearrangement joins TRBV2 to TRBJ2-3; D is unclear. Trimming cost V 7 bases and J 1 base, with 3 bases left between them. Per germline, CDR1 SNHLY and CDR2 FYNNEI. This CDR3 region has 11 residues.

The chain combines TRBV29-1 with TRBJ2-7; 12 bases agree with TRBD1. Germline V lookup: CDR1 SQVTM, CDR2 ANQGSEA. This CDR3 contains 15 residues. Losses at the gene ends were 2 bases for V and 2 bases for J; bases not matched to a gene: 4. The CDR3 coding sequence is TGCAGCGTTGAACCGGGACAGGGGGCGACCTACGAGCAGTACTTC. This sequence encodes CSVEPGQGATYEQYF.

J is TRBJ2-2 and V is TRBV20-1, with D perhaps matching TRBD2 (6 bases). The germline gives CDR1 DFQATT, CDR2 SNEGSKA (reference sequence). This CDR3 spans 17 amino acids. Trimming removed 1 base at V and 0 bases at J, with 15 bases between. CDR3 sequence reads: CSARALSKRANTGELFF. For the CDR3, the DNA is TGCAGTGCTAGAGCCCTTTCTAAGCGGGCGAACACCGGGGAGCTGTTTTTT.

This clonotype was detected ten times or more. The chain couples TRBV29-1 to TRBJ1-2; no clear D gene. Looked up from germline, CDR1 is SQVTM and CDR2 is ANQGSEA. The ends were cut back, 2 bases at V and 4 bases at J, with 8 bases in the middle. This CDR3 contains 12 residues. The CDR3 bases are TGCAGCGTTGAACACCCGGCCTATGGCTACACCTTC. This encodes CSVEHPAYGYTF.

In its sample, this clonotype was seen many times. The CDR3 bases are TGTGCCAGCAGTTTAGGACAGGGGAGCTATAATTCACCCCTCCACTTT. It codes for CASSLGQGSYNSPLHF. V is TRBV12-3 or TRBV12-4 and J is TRBJ1-6; the match to TRBD1 covers 8 bases. Losses at the gene ends were 1 base for V and 3 bases for J; bases not matched to a gene: 2. The CDR3 loop spans 16 amino acids.

The count of this clonotype is one. J is TRBJ1-1 and V is TRBV15; D gene ambiguous. The CDR3 extends over 14 amino acids. CDR1 and CDR2 (germline): LNHNV, YYDKDF (reference sequence). Trimming removed 3 bases at V and 5 bases at J, with 13 bases between. The CDR3 loop is CATSSLAGVTEAFF. The CDR3 nucleotides read TGTGCCACCAGCAGTTTAGCGGGCGTGACTGAAGCTTTCTTT.

V is TRBV7-2 and J is TRBJ2-7, with 10 bases identical to TRBD2. Trimming removed 1 base from V and 6 bases from J; junction bases left unmatched: 9. The CDR3 extends over 16 amino acids. Per germline, CDR1 SGHTA and CDR2 FQGNSA. The CDR3 bases are TGTGCCAGCAGCTTAGAAGCGTCGAGCGGGGGGGTCGAGCAGTACTTC. Amino acid sequence: CASSLEASSGGVEQYF.

A few counts support this clonotype. This sequence joins TRBV14 and TRBJ2-7, with 9 bases aligning to TRBD1. The trim removed 4 bases at V and 4 bases at J, leaving 8 bases unmatched. The CDR3 covers 15 residues. Germline CDR1 reads SGHDN; CDR2 reads FVKESK. The CDR3 loop is CASSPRDRVTYEQYF. The CDR3 DNA reads TGTGCCAGCAGCCCCCGGGACAGGGTGACGTACGAGCAGTACTTC. Full variable domain (remainder filled in from reference TRBV14 and TRBJ2-7): EAGVTQFPSHSVIEKGQTVTLRCDPISGHDNLYWYRRVMGKEIKFLLHFVKESKQDESGMPNNRFLAERTGGTYSTLKVQPAELEDSGVYFCASSPRDRVTYEQYFGPGTRLTVT.

This rearrangement joins TRBV20-1 to TRBJ2-7, with TRBD2 matching 12 bases. J lost 3 bases, V lost 5 bases, and 5 bases had no gene match. Germline values: CDR1 DFQATT, CDR2 SNEGSKA (reference sequence). The CDR3 is 14 residues long. The CDR3 region is CSAPRTSGIYEQYF. The CDR3 region has the DNA TGCAGTGCTCCCCGGACTAGCGGGATCTACGAGCAGTACTTC.